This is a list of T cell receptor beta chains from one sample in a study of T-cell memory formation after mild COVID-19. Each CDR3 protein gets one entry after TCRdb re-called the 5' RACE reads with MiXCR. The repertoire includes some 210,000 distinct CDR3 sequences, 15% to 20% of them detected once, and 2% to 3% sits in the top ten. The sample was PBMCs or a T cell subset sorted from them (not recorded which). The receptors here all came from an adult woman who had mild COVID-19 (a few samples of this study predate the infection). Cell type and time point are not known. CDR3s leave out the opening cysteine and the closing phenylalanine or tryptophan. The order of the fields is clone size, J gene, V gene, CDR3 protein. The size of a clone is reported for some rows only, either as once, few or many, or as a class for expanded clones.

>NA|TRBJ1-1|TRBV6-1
ASTQGQGFGNTEAF
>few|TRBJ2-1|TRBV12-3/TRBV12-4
ASSSLTGGNNEQF
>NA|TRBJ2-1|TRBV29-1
SVSPGLTDYNEQF
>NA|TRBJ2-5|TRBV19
ASSAGLAGVETQY
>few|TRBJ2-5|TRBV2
ASSERRGRQETQY
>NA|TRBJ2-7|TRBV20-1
SARVSSYEQY
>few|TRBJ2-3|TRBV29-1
SVTTSGRAATQY
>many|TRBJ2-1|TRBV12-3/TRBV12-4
ASSLASGIQQF
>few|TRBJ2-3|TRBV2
ASTGARTDTQY
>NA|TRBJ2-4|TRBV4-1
ASSQERGLQY
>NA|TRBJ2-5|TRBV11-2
ASSRDRGLRQETQY
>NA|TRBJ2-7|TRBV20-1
SASVTGTPEQY
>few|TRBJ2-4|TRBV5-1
ASSLDGTRNIQY
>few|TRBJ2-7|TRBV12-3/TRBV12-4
ASSLPGHQVQY
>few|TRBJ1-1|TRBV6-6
ASSRRDAMNTEAF
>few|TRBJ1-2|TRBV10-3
AISGTTGTYGYT
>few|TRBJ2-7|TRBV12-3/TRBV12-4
ASGNRQGYEQY
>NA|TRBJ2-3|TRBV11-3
ASSLDGTKDTQY
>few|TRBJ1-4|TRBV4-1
ASRAWGVKVEKLF
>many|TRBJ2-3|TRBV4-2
ASSLGGQGTDTQY
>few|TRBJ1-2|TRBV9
ASSVDGIANYGYT
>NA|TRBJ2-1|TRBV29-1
SVNKYDEQF
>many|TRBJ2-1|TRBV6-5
ASSYSGGEQF
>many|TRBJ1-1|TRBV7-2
ASSPNRASNTEAF
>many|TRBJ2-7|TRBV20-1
SARDRADYEQY
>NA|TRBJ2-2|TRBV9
ASSVGLARDSNTGELF
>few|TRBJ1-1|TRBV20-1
SARDWSAEKEAF
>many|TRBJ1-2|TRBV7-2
ASSLAPPGQGFGGYT
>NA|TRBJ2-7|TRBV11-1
ASSLTSGSPYEQY
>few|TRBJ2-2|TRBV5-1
ASSLDGGELF
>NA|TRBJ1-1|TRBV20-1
SARLVYTEAF
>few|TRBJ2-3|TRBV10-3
AISESAGVGTQY
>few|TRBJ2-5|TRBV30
AWSEAGTQY
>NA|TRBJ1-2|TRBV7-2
ASSEEGTVYGYT
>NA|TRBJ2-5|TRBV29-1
SVDGRGLQETQY
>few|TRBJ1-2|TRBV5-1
ASSLLGLVGYT
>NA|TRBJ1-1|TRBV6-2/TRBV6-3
ASSNTMNTEAF
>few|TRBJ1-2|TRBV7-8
ASGKGGSGIPNYGYT
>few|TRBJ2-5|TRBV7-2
ASSWGLAGSETQY
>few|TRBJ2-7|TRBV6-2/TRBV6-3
ASRTGREIEQY
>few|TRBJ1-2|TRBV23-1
ASAKGVNSNYGYT
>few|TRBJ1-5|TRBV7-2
ASSPEIGVSNQPQH
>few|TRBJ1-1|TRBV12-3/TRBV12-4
ASLEFQGPTEAF
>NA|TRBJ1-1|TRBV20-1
SATRGTGTEAF
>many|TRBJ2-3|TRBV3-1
ASSRLAGAGDTQY